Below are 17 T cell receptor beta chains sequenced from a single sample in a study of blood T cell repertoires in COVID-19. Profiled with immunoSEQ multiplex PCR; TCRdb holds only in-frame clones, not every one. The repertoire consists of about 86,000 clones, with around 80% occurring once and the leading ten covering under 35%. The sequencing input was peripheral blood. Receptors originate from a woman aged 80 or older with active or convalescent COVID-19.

The CDR3 DNA reads as TGTGCCAGCAGTTCCCAGGGGACAACTAATGAAAAACTGTTTTTT. Translated: CASSSQGTTNEKLFF. The chain employs TRBV28 and TRBJ1-4; D is perhaps TRBD1 (6 bases). The CDR3 is 15 residues long. CDR1 is MDHEN and CDR2 is SYDVKM in the germline V gene. V lost 4 bases to trimming and J lost 0 bases, with 9 bases between them.

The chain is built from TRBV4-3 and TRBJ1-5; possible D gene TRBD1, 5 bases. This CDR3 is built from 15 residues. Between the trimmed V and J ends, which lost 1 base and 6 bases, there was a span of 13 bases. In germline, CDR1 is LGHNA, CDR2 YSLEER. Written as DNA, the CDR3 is TGCGCCAGCAGCCAAGGGGAGGGGCTGGGTCAGCCCCAGCATTTT. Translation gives CASSQGEGLGQPQHF.

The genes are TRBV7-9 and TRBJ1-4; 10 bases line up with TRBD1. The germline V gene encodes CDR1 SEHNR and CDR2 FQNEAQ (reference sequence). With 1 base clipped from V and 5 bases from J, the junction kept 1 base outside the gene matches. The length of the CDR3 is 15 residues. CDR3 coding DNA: TGTGCCAGCAGCTTAGGACAGGGGGCAAATGAAAAACTGTTTTTT. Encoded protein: CASSLGQGANEKLFF.

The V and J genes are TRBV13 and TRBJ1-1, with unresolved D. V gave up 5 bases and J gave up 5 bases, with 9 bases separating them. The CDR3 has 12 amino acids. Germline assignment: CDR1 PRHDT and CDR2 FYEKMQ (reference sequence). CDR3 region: CASSPSRTEAFF. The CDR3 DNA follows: TGTGCCAGCAGCCCCTCCAGGACTGAAGCTTTCTTT.

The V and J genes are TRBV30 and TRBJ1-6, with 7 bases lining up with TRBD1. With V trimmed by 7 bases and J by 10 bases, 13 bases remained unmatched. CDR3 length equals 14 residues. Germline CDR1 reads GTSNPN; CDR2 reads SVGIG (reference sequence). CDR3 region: CAYRQDQGGSPLHF. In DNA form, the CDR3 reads TGTGCCTACAGGCAAGATCAGGGGGGATCACCCCTCCACTTT.

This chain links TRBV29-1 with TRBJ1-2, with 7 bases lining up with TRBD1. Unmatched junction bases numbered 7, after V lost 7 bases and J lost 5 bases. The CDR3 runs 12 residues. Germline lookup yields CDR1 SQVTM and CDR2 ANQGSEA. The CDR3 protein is CSASQGEYGYTF. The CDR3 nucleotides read TGCAGCGCAAGCCAGGGGGAATATGGCTACACCTTC.

CDR3 nucleotide sequence: TGCAGCGTTATAGCGGGATTCACAGATACGCAGTATTTT. This gives the protein CSVIAGFTDTQYF. The rearrangement joins TRBV29-1 to TRBJ2-3; 8 nucleotides line up with TRBD2. Germline V gene sequence: CDR1 SQVTM, CDR2 ANQGSEA. The CDR3 covers 13 residues. V lost 5 bases, J lost 2 bases, and 3 bases stayed unmatched.

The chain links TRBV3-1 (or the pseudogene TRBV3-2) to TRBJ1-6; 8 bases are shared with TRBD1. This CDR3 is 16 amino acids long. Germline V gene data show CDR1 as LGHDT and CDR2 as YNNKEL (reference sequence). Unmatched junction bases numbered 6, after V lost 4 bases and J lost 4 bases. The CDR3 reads CASSPGTGLYNSPLHF. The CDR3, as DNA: TGTGCCAGCAGCCCCGGGACAGGTCTATATAATTCACCCCTCCACTTT.

The CDR3 spells CASSPWTSGEDAEQYF. As DNA, the CDR3 is TGTGCCAGCAGCCCCTGGACTAGCGGGGAGGACGCCGAGCAGTACTTC. The chain combines TRBV14 with TRBJ2-7, with TRBD2 matching 12 bases. Germline CDR1 is SGHDN and CDR2 is FVKESK. This CDR3 spans 16 amino acids. V trimming: 4 bases; J trimming: 6 bases; junction bases outside the gene matches: 10.

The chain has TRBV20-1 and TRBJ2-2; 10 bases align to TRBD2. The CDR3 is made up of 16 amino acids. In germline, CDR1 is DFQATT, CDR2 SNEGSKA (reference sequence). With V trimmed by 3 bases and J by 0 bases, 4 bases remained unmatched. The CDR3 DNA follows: TGCAGTGCTAGTCCCAGCGGGGGGGCGAACACCGGGGAGCTGTTTTTT. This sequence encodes CSASPSGGANTGELFF.

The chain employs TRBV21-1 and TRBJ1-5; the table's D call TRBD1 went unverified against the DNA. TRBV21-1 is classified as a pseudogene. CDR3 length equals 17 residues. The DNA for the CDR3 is TGTGCCAGCAGCAAAGCGCTTGGCAGGGGGGGCAATCAGCCCCAGCATTTT. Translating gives CASSKALGRGGNQPQHF.

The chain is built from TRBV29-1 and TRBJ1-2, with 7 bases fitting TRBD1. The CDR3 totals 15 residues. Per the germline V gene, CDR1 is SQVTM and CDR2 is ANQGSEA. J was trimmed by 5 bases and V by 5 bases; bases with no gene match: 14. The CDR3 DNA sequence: TGCAGCGTTTGGACAGGAGGAACTACGGTGTATGGCTACACCTTC. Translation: CSVWTGGTTVYGYTF.

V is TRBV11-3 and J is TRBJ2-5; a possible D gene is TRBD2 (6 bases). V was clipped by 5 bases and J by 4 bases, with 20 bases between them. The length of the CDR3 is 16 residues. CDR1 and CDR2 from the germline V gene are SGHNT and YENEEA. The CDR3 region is CASSRKPGGVLETQYF. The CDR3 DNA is TGTGCCAGCAGCCGAAAGCCCGGCGGGGTTTTAGAGACCCAGTACTTC.

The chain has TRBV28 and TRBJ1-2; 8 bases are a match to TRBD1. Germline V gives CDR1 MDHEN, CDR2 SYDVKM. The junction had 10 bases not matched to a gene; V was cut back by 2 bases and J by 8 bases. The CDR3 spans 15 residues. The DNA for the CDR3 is TGTGCCAGCAGTTTACTCCAACAGGGGGTAGGGGGCTACACCTTC. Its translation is CASSLLQQGVGGYTF.

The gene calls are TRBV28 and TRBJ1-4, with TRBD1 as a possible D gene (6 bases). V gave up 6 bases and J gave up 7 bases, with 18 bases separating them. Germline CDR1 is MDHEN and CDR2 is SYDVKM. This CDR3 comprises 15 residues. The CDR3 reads CASSPTQGPIEKLFF. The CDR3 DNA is TGTGCCAGCAGCCCCACTCAGGGGCCTATTGAAAAACTGTTTTTT.

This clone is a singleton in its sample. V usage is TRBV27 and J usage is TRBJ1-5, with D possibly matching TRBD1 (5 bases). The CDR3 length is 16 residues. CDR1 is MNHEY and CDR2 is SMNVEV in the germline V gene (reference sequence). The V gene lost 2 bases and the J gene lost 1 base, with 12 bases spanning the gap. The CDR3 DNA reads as TGTGCCAGCAGTTTAGTTGCGGGGGTAAGCAATCAGCCCCAGCATTTT. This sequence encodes CASSLVAGVSNQPQHF.

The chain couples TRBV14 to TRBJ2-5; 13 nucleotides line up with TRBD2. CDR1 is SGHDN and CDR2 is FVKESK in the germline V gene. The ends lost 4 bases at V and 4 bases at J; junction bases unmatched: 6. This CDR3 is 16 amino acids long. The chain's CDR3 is CASSPFTSGRAETQYF. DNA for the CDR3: TGTGCCAGCAGCCCGTTCACTAGCGGGAGGGCAGAGACCCAGTACTTC.